This T cell receptor (beta chain) was observed in a study of blood T cell repertoires in COVID-19. Assay: immunoSEQ multiplex PCR; the TCRdb copy retains only in-frame clones and omits some. The sample contains about 140,000 clones, roughly 80% of which appear only once. This clone showed up just a few times. The CDR3 consists of 21 residues. Germline V lookup: CDR1 LGHNT, CDR2 FRNRAP. With V trimmed by 2 bases and J by 4 bases, 17 bases remained unmatched. The source of this sequence is a man in his sixties or seventies who had recovered from COVID-19. V usage is TRBV12-5 and J usage is TRBJ2-1, with TRBD2 identical over 13 bases. Material: peripheral blood. CDR3 nucleotides: TGTGCTAGTGGTTTGATGCCCGGGACTAGCGGGATTGGGGGTAGGTACAATGAGCAGTTCTTC. The encoded protein is CASGLMPGTSGIGGRYNEQFF.